The entry below gives a single TCR beta chain sequence along with its context. Antigen specificity is unknown. The PCR ran on 60 Vbeta and 13 Jbeta primers. Clones were sequenced by immunoSEQ multiplex PCR, and TCRdb holds only the in-frame ones, with some missing. The sample includes 100,000 to 150,000 clones, roughly 84% of them seen just once. The sample comes from a study of cytomegalovirus exposure and HLA in healthy donors. Regarding the study as a whole: The number of N-insertions in an Asian-associated ancestry cluster was reportedly below the approximately 700-donor mean in a later analysis. TCR beta sequences reportedly predicted most subjects' HLA-A and HLA-B alleles accurately. High sensitivity and specificity were reportedly achieved when the classifier diagnosed cytomegalovirus status.

This CDR3 is built from 17 residues. Germline V CDR1 and CDR2: LNHDA, SQIVND (reference sequence). The trim removed 5 bases at V and 6 bases at J, leaving 11 bases unmatched. Material: PBMCs. This TCR derives from a boy younger than 18 in good health and CMV-seronegative. The chain carries TRBV19 and TRBJ2-3, with TRBD2 identical over 13 bases. The CDR3 nucleotides read TGTGCCAGTAGTTTCTCCCGACTAGCGGGAGGAGTGGATACGCAGTATTTT. Translation gives CASSFSRLAGGVDTQYF.